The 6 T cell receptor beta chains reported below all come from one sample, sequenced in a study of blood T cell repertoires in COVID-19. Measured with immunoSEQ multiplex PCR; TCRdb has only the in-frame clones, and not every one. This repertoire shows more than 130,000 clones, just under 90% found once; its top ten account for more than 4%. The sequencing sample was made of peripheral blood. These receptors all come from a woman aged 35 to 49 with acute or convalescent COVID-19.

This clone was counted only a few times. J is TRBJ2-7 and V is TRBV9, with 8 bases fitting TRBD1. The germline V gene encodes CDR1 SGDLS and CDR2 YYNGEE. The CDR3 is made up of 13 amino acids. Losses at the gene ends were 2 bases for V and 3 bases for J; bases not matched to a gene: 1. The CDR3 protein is CASSVGQDYEQYF. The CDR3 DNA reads TGTGCCAGCAGCGTGGGACAGGACTACGAGCAGTACTTC.

The CDR3, as DNA: TGTGCCAGTAGTATACTAGCTGGCTCCCTGGAGCAGTACTTC. This translates into CASSILAGSLEQYF. V and J are TRBV19 and TRBJ2-7, with D tentatively TRBD2 (5 bases). This CDR3 comprises 14 residues. CDR1 is LNHDA, CDR2 SQIVND, per germline (reference sequence). V was shortened by 2 bases and J by 7 bases, with 15 bases between the two germline ends.

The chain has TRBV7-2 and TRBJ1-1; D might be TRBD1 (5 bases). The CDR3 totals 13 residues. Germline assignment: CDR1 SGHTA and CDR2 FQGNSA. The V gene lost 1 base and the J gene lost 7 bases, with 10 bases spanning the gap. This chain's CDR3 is CASSLVRGDEAFF. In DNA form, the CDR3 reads TGTGCCAGCAGCTTAGTAAGGGGCGATGAAGCTTTCTTT. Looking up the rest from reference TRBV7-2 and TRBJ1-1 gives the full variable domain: GAGVSQSPSNKVTEKGKDVELRCDPISGHTALYWYRQSLGQGLEFLIYFQGNSAPDKSGLPSDRFSAERTGGSVSTLTIQRTQQEDSAVYLCASSLVRGDEAFFGQGTRLTVV.

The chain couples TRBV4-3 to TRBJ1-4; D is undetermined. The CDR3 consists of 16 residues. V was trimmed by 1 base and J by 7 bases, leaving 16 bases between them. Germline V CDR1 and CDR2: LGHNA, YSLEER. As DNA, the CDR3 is TGCGCCAGCAGCCAAGGGCAAGTCCCGGGGAGTGAAAAACTGTTTTTT. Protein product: CASSQGQVPGSEKLFF.

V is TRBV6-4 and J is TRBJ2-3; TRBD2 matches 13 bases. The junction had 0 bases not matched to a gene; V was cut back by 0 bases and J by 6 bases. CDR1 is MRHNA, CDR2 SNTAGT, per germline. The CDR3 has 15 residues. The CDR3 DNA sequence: TGTGCCAGCAGTGACTCGACTAGCGGGGGGGATACGCAGTATTTT. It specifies CASSDSTSGGDTQYF.

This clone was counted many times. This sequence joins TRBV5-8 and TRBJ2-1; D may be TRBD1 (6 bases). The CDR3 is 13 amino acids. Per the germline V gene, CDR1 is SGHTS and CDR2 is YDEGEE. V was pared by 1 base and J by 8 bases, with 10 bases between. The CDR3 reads CASSLRQAHEQFF. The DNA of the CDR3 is TGTGCCAGCAGCTTGAGACAGGCCCATGAGCAGTTCTTC.